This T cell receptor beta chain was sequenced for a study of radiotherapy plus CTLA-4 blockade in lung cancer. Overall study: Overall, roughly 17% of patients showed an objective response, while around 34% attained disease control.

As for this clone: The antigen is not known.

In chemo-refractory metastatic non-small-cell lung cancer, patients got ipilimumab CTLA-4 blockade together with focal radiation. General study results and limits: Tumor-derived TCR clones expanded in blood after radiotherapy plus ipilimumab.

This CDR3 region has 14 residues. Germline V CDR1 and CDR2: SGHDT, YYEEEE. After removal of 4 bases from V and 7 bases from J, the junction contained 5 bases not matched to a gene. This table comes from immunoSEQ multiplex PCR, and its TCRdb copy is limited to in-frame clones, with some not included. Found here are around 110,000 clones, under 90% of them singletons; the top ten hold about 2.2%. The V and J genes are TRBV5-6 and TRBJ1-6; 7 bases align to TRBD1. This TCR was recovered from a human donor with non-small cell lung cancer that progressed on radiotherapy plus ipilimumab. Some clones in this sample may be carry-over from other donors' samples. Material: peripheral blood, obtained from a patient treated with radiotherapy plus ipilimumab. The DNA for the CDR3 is TGTGCCAGCAGCCTCGACAGGGCGAATTCACCCCTCCACTTT. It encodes CASSLDRANSPLHF.